Listed here are 23 T cell receptor beta chains from one sample, sequenced in a study of blood T cell repertoires in COVID-19. TCRdb's copy holds only in-frame clones and misses some; the assay was immunoSEQ multiplex PCR. Of fewer than 350,000 clones detected, about 82% appear once; the ten largest clones hold approximately 4.1%. Specimen: peripheral blood. The receptors shown here come from a woman aged 45-65 years with active or convalescent COVID-19.

V and J are TRBV19 and TRBJ1-5; D perhaps matches TRBD1 (6 bases). Trimming left V 0 bases short and J 0 bases short, with 18 bases between. The CDR3 is 19 residues long. Germline V gene data show CDR1 as LNHDA and CDR2 as SQIVND (reference sequence). The CDR3, as DNA: TGTGCCAGTAGTATAGATCAGAGAAGGGGGGGTTATAGCAATCAGCCCCAGCATTTT. Translated: CASSIDQRRGGYSNQPQHF.

V is TRBV10-3 and J is TRBJ1-4; D is unresolved. V was shortened by 11 bases and J by 7 bases, with 20 bases between the two germline ends. Germline V gene data show CDR1 as ENHRY and CDR2 as SYGVKD. The CDR3 totals 14 residues. Written as DNA, the CDR3 is TGTGCCTCCCGAGGTGGTCCCCTGGGTGAAAAACTGTTTTTT. It yields the protein CASRGGPLGEKLFF.

The chain recombines TRBV9 with TRBJ1-3; weak D call: TRBD1 (5 bases). Germline V gives CDR1 SGDLS, CDR2 YYNGEE. This CDR3 contains 17 residues. V was shortened by 0 bases and J by 4 bases, with 17 bases between the two germline ends. The CDR3 region is CASSVGGQHLEGNTIYF. Here the CDR3 DNA reads TGTGCCAGCAGCGTAGGGGGCCAACATCTGGAAGGAAACACCATATATTTT.

The rearrangement links TRBV13 to TRBJ1-1; TRBD1 agrees at 7 bases. Trimming at V came to 5 bases and at J to 4 bases, leaving 10 bases not matched to a gene. This CDR3 has 15 residues. CDR1 is PRHDT, CDR2 FYEKMQ, per germline (reference sequence). The DNA for the CDR3 is TGTGCCAGCAGCCCTCCAGGGGGATTCGGCACTGAAGCTTTCTTT. Protein: CASSPPGGFGTEAFF. Complete variable domain (other parts from reference TRBV13 and TRBJ1-1): AAGVIQSPRHLIKEKRETATLKCYPIPRHDTVYWYQQGPGQDPQFLISFYEKMQSDKGSIPDRFSAQQFSDYHSELNMSSLELGDSALYFCASSPPGGFGTEAFFGQGTRLTVV.

This chain joins TRBV29-1 and TRBJ2-7; the D gene is possibly TRBD1 (6 bases). Per germline, CDR1 SQVTM and CDR2 ANQGSEA. The CDR3 length is 11 residues. The V end lost 7 bases, the J end lost 6 bases, and 13 bases lay between the germline ends. The CDR3 sequence is CSGYRDSEQYF. CDR3 in DNA: TGCAGCGGCTACAGGGATAGCGAGCAGTACTTC.

The chain joins TRBV7-9 to TRBJ1-5, with TRBD1 matching 7 bases. Trimming cost V 0 bases and J 4 bases; bases outside gene matches: 9. The CDR3 is made up of 17 amino acids. Germline CDR1 reads SEHNR; CDR2 reads FQNEAQ (reference sequence). The CDR3 reads CASSLAVGTALNQPQHF. As DNA, the CDR3 is TGTGCCAGCAGCTTAGCGGTCGGGACAGCTCTTAATCAGCCCCAGCATTTT.

The chain uses TRBV9 and TRBJ2-1; D not resolved. The length of the CDR3 is 16 residues. Trimming pared 2 bases from V and 0 bases from J, leaving 12 bases between. Germline CDR1 SGDLS, CDR2 YYNGEE. The CDR3 DNA follows: TGTGCCAGCAGCGTCTCCGGGTGGAGCTCCTACAATGAGCAGTTCTTC. Translation gives CASSVSGWSSYNEQFF.

The J gene is TRBJ1-1, the V gene TRBV7-9; 8 positions match TRBD1. V was pared by 3 bases and J by 7 bases, with 16 bases of the junction left unmatched. This CDR3 has 17 residues. CDR1 is SEHNR, CDR2 FQNEAQ, per germline (reference sequence). The CDR3 region is CASSFSGTGGTINEAFF. CDR3 in DNA: TGTGCCAGCAGCTTTTCTGGCACAGGGGGAACTATAAATGAAGCTTTCTTT.

The DNA for the CDR3 is TGTGCCAGCGACAGAGCCGGTAACTATGGCTACACCTTC. Its translation is CASDRAGNYGYTF. The chain couples TRBV6-5 to TRBJ1-2; the D gene is possibly TRBD1 (5 bases). Germline V gene sequence: CDR1 MNHEY, CDR2 SVGAGI. The ends were cut back, 8 bases at V and 1 base at J, with 11 bases in the middle. The CDR3 runs to 13 residues.

The sample holds one count of this clone. The rearrangement links TRBV3-1 (or the pseudogene TRBV3-2) to TRBJ2-1, with TRBD2 matching 7 bases. The CDR3 spans 16 residues. Unmatched junction bases numbered 13, after V lost 6 bases and J lost 5 bases. The germline gives CDR1 LGHDT, CDR2 YNNKEL (reference sequence). The CDR3 DNA reads TGTGCCAGCAGTCGAGGATCGGGAGGCCTCCACAATGAGCAGTTCTTC. Its protein product is CASSRGSGGLHNEQFF.

The rearrangement links TRBV3-1 (or the pseudogene TRBV3-2) to TRBJ1-2, with D possibly matching TRBD1 (5 bases). This CDR3 contains 14 residues. Trimming stripped 0 bases from V and 8 bases from J, with 13 bases between. Looked up from germline, CDR1 is LGHDT and CDR2 is YNNKEL (reference sequence). CDR3 coding DNA: TGTGCCAGCAGCCAAGATACGGCGGGGCTGGGCTACACCTTC. As protein: CASSQDTAGLGYTF.

V gene TRBV4-2 combines with J gene TRBJ2-1; D gene ambiguous. Germline V gene data show CDR1 as LGHNA and CDR2 as YNFKEQ. This CDR3 is built from 15 residues. The germline V and J ends were trimmed by 2 bases and 3 bases, with 11 bases remaining between them. CDR3 DNA sequence: TGTGCCAGCAGCCAAAGAGCCGATGTCTACAATGAGCAGTTCTTC. Its protein product is CASSQRADVYNEQFF.

This clone has only one observation. The chain combines TRBV7-9 with TRBJ1-5; TRBD1 might be the D (6 bases). Germline CDR1 reads SEHNR; CDR2 reads FQNEAQ (reference sequence). The CDR3 spans 15 residues. V was pared by 1 base and J by 4 bases, with 11 bases between. In nucleotides, the CDR3 is TGTGCCAGCAGCTTAGGAAGGGGGTGGAATCAGCCCCAGCATTTT. As protein: CASSLGRGWNQPQHF. Complete variable domain (other parts from reference TRBV7-9 and TRBJ1-5): DTGVSQNPRHKITKRGQNVTFRCDPISEHNRLYWYRQTLGQGPEFLTYFQNEAQLEKSRLLSDRFSAERPKGSFSTLEIQRTEQGDSAMYLCASSLGRGWNQPQHFGDGTRLSIL.

CDR3 coding DNA: TGTGCCAGCACCCCCCCTTCCGACAGGGGGCGATCTGAAGCTTTCTTT. Its protein product is CASTPPSDRGRSEAFF. The rearrangement uses TRBV28 and TRBJ1-1, with 10 bases lining up with TRBD1. Losses at the gene ends were 7 bases for V and 6 bases for J; bases not matched to a gene: 14. Germline lookup yields CDR1 MDHEN and CDR2 SYDVKM. CDR3 length: 16 amino acids.

The chain carries TRBV30 and TRBJ2-2, with D possibly TRBD2 on 6 matching bases. The ends were cut back, 0 bases at V and 13 bases at J, with 15 bases in the middle. The CDR3 runs to 13 residues. CDR1 and CDR2 from the germline V gene are GTSNPN and SVGIG (reference sequence). The CDR3 protein is CAWSVPGLLRLFF. The CDR3 bases are TGTGCCTGGAGTGTACCGGGACTTCTTCGGCTGTTTTTT.

This chain links TRBV28 with TRBJ1-1, with 7 bases fitting TRBD1. Per the germline V gene, CDR1 is MDHEN and CDR2 is SYDVKM. This CDR3 region has 15 residues. Trimming took 3 bases from V and 1 from J; bases not matched to a gene: 5. The CDR3 sequence: CASSFKGGANTEAFF. As DNA, the CDR3 is TGTGCCAGCAGTTTTAAAGGGGGCGCGAACACTGAAGCTTTCTTT.

The rearrangement uses TRBV13 and TRBJ2-2, with 13 bases fitting TRBD2. Germline V lookup: CDR1 PRHDT, CDR2 FYEKMQ (reference sequence). The junction had 12 bases not matched to a gene; V was cut back by 7 bases and J by 7 bases. This CDR3 comprises 17 residues. In DNA form, the CDR3 reads TGTGCCAGCACCCGCGGACTAGCGGGAGTAATTAACGGGGAGCTGTTTTTT. This gives the protein CASTRGLAGVINGELFF.

The DNA of the CDR3 is TGTGCCAGTACCCCTCCAGGGACTAGAAATTCACCCCTCCACTTT. It is translated as CASTPPGTRNSPLHF. The chain recombines TRBV19 with TRBJ1-6, with D perhaps matching TRBD1 (5 bases). The CDR3 consists of 15 residues. Germline V lookup: CDR1 LNHDA, CDR2 SQIVND (reference sequence). V was clipped by 7 bases and J by 7 bases, with 17 bases between them.

The chain employs TRBV5-1 and TRBJ1-2; no clear D. The CDR3 length is 13 residues. V was clipped by 3 bases and J by 6 bases, with 12 bases between them. Germline V gene lookup returns CDR1 SGHRS and CDR2 YFSETQ. CDR3 bases: TGCGCCAGCAGCTGGGGAGACAAGGATGGCTACACCTTC. Residues: CASSWGDKDGYTF.

CDR3 protein: CASSSYRGVREPQHF. The CDR3 region has the DNA TGTGCCAGCAGTTCCTACAGGGGCGTCCGGGAGCCCCAGCATTTT. The chain is built from TRBV6-5 and TRBJ1-5; 7 bases are a match to TRBD1. The CDR3 loop spans 15 amino acids. Trimming took 4 bases from V and 8 from J; bases not matched to a gene: 11. Germline V gene sequence: CDR1 MNHEY, CDR2 SVGAGI.

The V call is TRBV2, the J call TRBJ1-1; D remains unclear. V lost 4 bases, J lost 12 bases, and 9 bases lay in between. CDR3 length: 10 residues. Germline loops: CDR1 SNHLY, CDR2 FYNNEI. The CDR3 region has the DNA TGTGCCAGCAGTGGGGAGACATCTTTCTTT. Translation: CASSGETSFF.

J is TRBJ2-5 and V is TRBV9; 11 bases map to TRBD2. Germline V CDR1 and CDR2: SGDLS, YYNGEE. The CDR3 spans 15 residues. With 4 bases clipped from V and 5 bases from J, the junction kept 7 bases outside the gene matches. CDR3 loop: CASSLSGRGLETQYF. The DNA for the CDR3 is TGTGCCAGCAGCCTTAGCGGGAGGGGCTTGGAGACCCAGTACTTC.

J is TRBJ2-2 and V is TRBV6-4; D is unresolved. Germline V gives CDR1 MRHNA, CDR2 SNTAGT. The CDR3 has 14 amino acids. With 7 bases removed from V and 2 bases from J, the gap between germline ends came to 11 bases. The CDR3 bases are TGTGCCAGCACCGAACAGATCAACACCGGGGAGCTGTTTTTT. This gives the protein CASTEQINTGELFF.